Listed below are T cell receptor beta chains from one sample, sequenced in a study of shared clonotypes between healthy human individuals. The method was immunoSEQ multiplex PCR; TCRdb's version includes in-frame clones alone and lacks a portion of them. The sample includes about 2.2 million clones, under 95% of them seen just once. Material: naive CD8+ T cells from PBMCs. The receptors were sampled from a man between 18 and 29 years old in good health. Some clones in this sample may be carry-over from other donors' samples. Each CDR3 is given with its conserved first and last residue. D genes are given only for firm matches. The size entry is marked missing in some rows and otherwise reads once, few, many or a size class.

once,15,TRBJ2-7,TRBD1,TRBV27,CASSLIGTGVGEQYF,TGTGCCAGCAGTTTAATTGGGACAGGGGTTGGTGAGCAGTACTTC
-,14,TRBJ2-5,TRBD1,TRBV28,CASSPDRGWETQYF,TGTGCCAGCAGCCCGGACAGGGGTTGGGAGACCCAGTACTTC
-,19,TRBJ2-3,TRBD2,TRBV11-2,CASSHQGSGPLPGADTQYF,TGTGCCAGCAGCCACCAAGGTAGCGGGCCCCTTCCGGGAGCAGATACGCAGTATTTT
-,15,TRBJ2-2,-,TRBV9,CASSDRSANTGELFF,TGTGCCAGCAGCGACAGGAGCGCGAACACCGGGGAGCTGTTTTTT
-,13,TRBJ2-1,-,TRBV30,CAWSGSRYNEQFF,TGTGCCTGGAGCGGGAGTCGATACAATGAGCAGTTCTTC
-,15,TRBJ2-7,TRBD2,TRBV7-2,CASSAGLARTYEQYF,TGTGCCAGCAGCGCTGGACTAGCGAGGACCTACGAGCAGTACTTC
-,15,TRBJ2-1,TRBD2,TRBV5-4,CASSLKRELYNEQFF,TGTGCCAGCAGCTTGAAGCGGGAGTTATACAATGAGCAGTTCTTC
-,18,TRBJ2-6,-,TRBV11-2,CASSSDWGRLSGANVLTF,TGTGCCAGCAGCTCCGACTGGGGACGGCTCTCTGGGGCCAACGTCCTGACTTTC
once,17,TRBJ2-6,TRBD1,TRBV7-6,CASSPGTGFSGANVLTF,TGTGCCAGCAGCCCAGGGACAGGGTTTTCAGGGGCCAACGTCCTGACTTTC
-,16,TRBJ2-1,TRBD2,TRBV10-2,CASSDRGTSGNNEQFF,TGCGCCAGCAGTGACCGCGGGACTAGCGGTAACAATGAGCAGTTCTTC
once,16,TRBJ1-1,-,TRBV7-8,CASSLTRTAPGTEAFF,TGTGCCAGCAGCTTAACGAGAACCGCACCCGGGACTGAAGCTTTCTTT
-,14,TRBJ2-7,-,TRBV27,CASGGDGISYEQYF,TGTGCCAGCGGCGGGGACGGCATCTCCTACGAGCAGTACTTC
-,13,TRBJ2-7,TRBD1,TRBV29-1,CSVPGTGHYEQYF,TGCAGCGTCCCCGGGACAGGACACTACGAGCAGTACTTC
-,16,TRBJ1-4,-,TRBV28,CASSPLRGSTNEKLFF,TGTGCCAGCAGCCCCCTTCGGGGGAGCACTAATGAAAAACTGTTTTTT
-,17,TRBJ2-7,-,TRBV9,CASSVVAGWRGHYEQYF,TGTGCCAGCAGCGTAGTTGCGGGATGGCGGGGGCACTACGAGCAGTACTTC
-,13,TRBJ2-7,-,TRBV30,CAWSALGGYEQYF,TGTGCCTGGAGTGCCTTGGGGGGCTACGAGCAGTACTTC
-,15,TRBJ1-1,-,TRBV12-5,CASGLDLFQNTEAFF,TGTGCTAGTGGTTTGGATCTATTCCAGAACACTGAAGCTTTCTTT
-,17,TRBJ2-2,TRBD1,TRBV11-3,CASSLPKGQGATGELFF,TGTGCCAGCAGCCTGCCGAAAGGGCAGGGGGCGACCGGGGAGCTGTTTTTT
-,14,TRBJ2-7,TRBD1,TRBV5-5,CASSLPGQASEQYF,TGTGCCAGCAGCTTACCGGGACAGGCGTCCGAGCAGTACTTC
few,16,TRBJ2-2,TRBD2,TRBV7-9,CASSISGSLDTGELFF,TGTGCCAGCAGCATTAGCGGGAGTTTAGACACCGGGGAGCTGTTTTTT
-,14,TRBJ2-2,-,TRBV27,CASSLLAATGELFF,TGTGCCAGCAGTTTATTGGCGGCGACCGGGGAGCTGTTTTTT
-,17,TRBJ2-7,TRBD1,TRBV11-2,CASSEYLGQGFSYEQYF,TGTGCCAGCAGCGAATATTTGGGACAGGGGTTTTCCTACGAGCAGTACTTC
-,14,TRBJ2-7,TRBD1,TRBV27,CASSLLDRGFEQYF,TGTGCCAGCAGTTTGTTGGACAGGGGGTTCGAGCAGTACTTC
-,16,TRBJ1-5,-,TRBV27,CASSLSGRGVYQPQHF,TGTGCCAGCAGTTTATCGGGCAGGGGTGTGTATCAGCCCCAGCATTTT
-,15,TRBJ1-5,TRBD1,TRBV28,CASSLGDRLNQPQHF,TGTGCCAGCAGTTTAGGGGACAGGTTAAATCAGCCCCAGCATTTT
-,14,TRBJ2-7,-,TRBV28,CASSFVRGSYEQYF,TGTGCCAGCAGTTTTGTTCGCGGCTCCTACGAGCAGTACTTC
few,12,TRBJ2-7,-,TRBV7-9,CASSLGTNEQYF,TGTGCCAGCAGCTTAGGTACGAACGAGCAGTACTTC
-,13,TRBJ2-2,-,TRBV4-2,CASSQYRDGELFF,TGTGCCAGCAGCCAATACAGAGACGGGGAGCTGTTTTTT
once,14,TRBJ1-2,-,TRBV5-6,CASSEGRANYGYTF,TGTGCCAGCAGCGAGGGCCGAGCTAACTATGGCTACACCTTC
-,16,TRBJ1-4,-,TRBV5-6,CASSYMTGGYLEKLFF,TGTGCCAGCAGCTACATGACGGGGGGGTATTTGGAAAAACTGTTTTTT
few,13,TRBJ1-5,-,TRBV19,CASSMSRGQPQHF,TGTGCCAGTAGTATGTCGAGGGGTCAGCCCCAGCATTTT
-,15,TRBJ2-7,TRBD1,TRBV4-3,CASSPTGATHYEQYF,TGCGCCAGCAGCCCTACAGGGGCCACCCACTACGAGCAGTACTTC
-,15,TRBJ2-5,TRBD2,TRBV7-8,CASIPSGRYQETQYF,TGTGCCAGCATCCCTAGCGGGAGGTACCAAGAGACCCAGTACTTC
few,15,TRBJ1-1,-,TRBV5-1,CASSVTDRRNTEAFF,TGCGCCAGCAGCGTAACGGACAGAAGGAACACTGAAGCTTTCTTT
-,13,TRBJ1-3,-,TRBV9,CASSVEPGNTIYF,TGTGCCAGCAGCGTAGAACCGGGAAACACCATATATTTT
-,16,TRBJ1-1,TRBD1,TRBV9,CASSVGTGSWYTEAFF,TGTGCCAGCAGCGTTGGGACAGGGAGTTGGTACACTGAAGCTTTCTTT
few,15,TRBJ1-1,-,TRBV7-9,CASSFARGLNTEAFF,TGTGCCAGCAGCTTTGCACGGGGACTGAACACTGAAGCTTTCTTT
-,16,TRBJ2-1,TRBD1,TRBV5-6,CASSFGGRTGGNEQFF,TGTGCCAGCAGCTTCGGAGGTAGGACAGGGGGGAATGAGCAGTTCTTC
-,14,TRBJ1-1,-,TRBV7-9,CASSFAPLLGEAFF,TGTGCCAGCAGCTTTGCCCCTTTGCTTGGGGAAGCTTTCTTT